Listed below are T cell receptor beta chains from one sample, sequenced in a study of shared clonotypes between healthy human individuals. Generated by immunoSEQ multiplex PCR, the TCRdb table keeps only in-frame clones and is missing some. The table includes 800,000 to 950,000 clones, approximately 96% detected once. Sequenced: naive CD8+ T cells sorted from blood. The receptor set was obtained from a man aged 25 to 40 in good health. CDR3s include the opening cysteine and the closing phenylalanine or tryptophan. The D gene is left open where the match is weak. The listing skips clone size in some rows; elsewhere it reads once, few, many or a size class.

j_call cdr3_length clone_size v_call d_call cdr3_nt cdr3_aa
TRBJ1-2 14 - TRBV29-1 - TGCAGCGTCCTCACAGGAGAATTTAACTATGGCTACACCTTC CSVLTGEFNYGYTF
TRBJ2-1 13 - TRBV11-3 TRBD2 TGTGCCAGCAGCCGAGCGGGAGTTAATGAGCAGTTCTTC CASSRAGVNEQFF
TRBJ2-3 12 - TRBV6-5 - TGTGCCAGCAGAACGGGCCCAGATACGCAGTATTTT CASRTGPDTQYF
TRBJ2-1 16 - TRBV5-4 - TGTGCCAGCAGCTTGGTTGGACATATGTCCTACAATGAGCAGTTCTTC CASSLVGHMSYNEQFF
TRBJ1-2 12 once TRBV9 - TGTGCCAGCACATCGGTATACTATGGCTACACCTTC CASTSVYYGYTF
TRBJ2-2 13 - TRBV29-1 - TGCAGCGTCGGGGACCCGAACACCGGGGAGCTGTTTTTT CSVGDPNTGELFF
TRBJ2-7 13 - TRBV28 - TGTGCCAGCAGTTTCAGGGGCTCCTACGAGCAGTACTTC CASSFRGSYEQYF
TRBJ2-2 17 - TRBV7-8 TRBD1 TGTGCCAGCAGCATTCCCCCGGGACAGGCGAACACCGGGGAGCTGTTTTTT CASSIPPGQANTGELFF
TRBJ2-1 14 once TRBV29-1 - TGCAGCGTCCCCCGGACTGGGCTTTACAATGAGCAGTTCTTC CSVPRTGLYNEQFF
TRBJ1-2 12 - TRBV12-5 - TGTGCTAGTGGTTTGGACAGTTATGGCTACACCTTC CASGLDSYGYTF
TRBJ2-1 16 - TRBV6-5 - TGTGCCAGCAGTTCCGAGCAATTGGGCGCCTACAATGAGCAGTTCTTC CASSSEQLGAYNEQFF
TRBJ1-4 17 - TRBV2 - TGTGCCAGCAGAAGGATGGAGACAGGCCCAACTAATGAAAAACTGTTTTTT CASRRMETGPTNEKLFF
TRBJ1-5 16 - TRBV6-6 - TGTGCCAGCAGCCGGGACGGACAGCCCCTCGGGGAGCCCCAGCATTTT CASSRDGQPLGEPQHF
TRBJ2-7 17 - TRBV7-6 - TGTGCCAGCAGCTTAGAGGCTACCGCATTCCAAGACCACGAGCAGTACTTC CASSLEATAFQDHEQYF
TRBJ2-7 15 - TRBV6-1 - TGTGCCTCTGTTCCGGGCAGAACGAGGACCTACGAGCAGTACTTC CASVPGRTRTYEQYF
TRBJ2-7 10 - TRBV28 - TGTGCCAGCGGGACAAGCGAGCAGTACTTC CASGTSEQYF
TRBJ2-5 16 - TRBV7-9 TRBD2 TGTGCCAGCAGCTACGTGGGACTAGCGGGACCCGAGACCCAGTACTTC CASSYVGLAGPETQYF
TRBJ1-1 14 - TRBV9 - TGTGCCAGCAGCGTCGGCAGGGGAGGAACTGAAGCTTTCTTT CASSVGRGGTEAFF
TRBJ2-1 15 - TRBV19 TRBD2 TGTGCCAGTAGTCAGCGGGAGGAGACCTACAATGAGCAGTTCTTC CASSQREETYNEQFF
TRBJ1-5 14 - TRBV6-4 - TGTGCCGGAACAGGGTTTCTTAGCAATCAGCCCCAGCATTTT CAGTGFLSNQPQHF
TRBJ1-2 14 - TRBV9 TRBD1 TGTGCCAGCAGCTCCCCTGTGACAGGGAATGGCTACACCTTC CASSSPVTGNGYTF
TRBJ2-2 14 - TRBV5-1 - TGCGCCAGCAGCGCCGACGCGGGCGCGATGGAGCTGTTTTTT CASSADAGAMELFF
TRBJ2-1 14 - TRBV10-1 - TGCGCCAGCAGTGAGTTCGGTGCCTACAATGAGCAGTTCTTC CASSEFGAYNEQFF
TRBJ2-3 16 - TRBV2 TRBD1 TGTGCCAGCGGCGTCCCGGGACAGGGACGCACAGATACGCAGTATTTT CASGVPGQGRTDTQYF
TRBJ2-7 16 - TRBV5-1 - TGCGCCAGCAGCTTGGTTCTGGGGGTTCAGGCGTACGAGCAGTACTTC CASSLVLGVQAYEQYF
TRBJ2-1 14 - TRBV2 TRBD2 TGTGCCAGTCCAGCGGGAGCAACCTACAATGAGCAGTTCTTC CASPAGATYNEQFF
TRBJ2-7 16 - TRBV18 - TGTGCCAGCTCACCAGAAACCAGGGTAGGGGCCTACGAGCAGTACTTC CASSPETRVGAYEQYF
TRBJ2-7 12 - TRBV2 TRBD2 TGTGCCAGCGTCGGACTAGCGCGTGAGCAGTACTTC CASVGLAREQYF
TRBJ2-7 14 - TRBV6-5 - TGTGCCAGCAGGATGGGGCCAGACTCCTACGAGCAGTACTTC CASRMGPDSYEQYF
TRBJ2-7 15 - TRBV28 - TGTGCCAGCTCCCTACGATTTTTCGGAACCTACGAGCAGTACTTC CASSLRFFGTYEQYF
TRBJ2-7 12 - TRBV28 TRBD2 TGTGCCAGCAAGGAGCGGGGCTACGAGCAGTACTTC CASKERGYEQYF
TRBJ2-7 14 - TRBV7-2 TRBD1 TGTGCCAGCAGCCAGACAGGGGACGGCTACGAGCAGTACTTC CASSQTGDGYEQYF
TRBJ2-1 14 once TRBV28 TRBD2 TGTGCCAGCAGTCATGGACTAGCGGGAGTTGAGCAGTTCTTC CASSHGLAGVEQFF
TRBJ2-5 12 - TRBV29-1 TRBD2 TGCAGCCTAGCGGGAGACGGAGAGACCCAGTACTTC CSLAGDGETQYF
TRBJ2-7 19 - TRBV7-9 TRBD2 TGTGCCAGCTCCTTCGGGGTGACTAGCGGGAGGGTTAAGGGCTACGAGCAGTACTTC CASSFGVTSGRVKGYEQYF
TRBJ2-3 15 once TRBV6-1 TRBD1 TGTGCCAGCAGTGAAGTGGGACAGCGAGGAGATACGCAGTATTTT CASSEVGQRGDTQYF
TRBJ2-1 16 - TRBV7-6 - TGTGCCAGCAGCACCCCCTGGCGGGAGAGGGGGGATGAGCAGTTCTTC CASSTPWRERGDEQFF
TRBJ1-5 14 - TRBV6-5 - TGTGCCAGCAGTTACTCGGCAGGGTACCAGCCCCAGCATTTT CASSYSAGYQPQHF
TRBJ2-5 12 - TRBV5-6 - TGTGCCAGCAGCCAACAGCTAGAGACCCAGTACTTC CASSQQLETQYF
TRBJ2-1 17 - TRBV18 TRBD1 TGTGCCAGCTCACTCGACAGGGTATGGGAGTTCGACAATGAGCAGTTCTTC CASSLDRVWEFDNEQFF
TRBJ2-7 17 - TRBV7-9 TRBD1 TGTGCCAGCAGCTTAGTAGAAACAGGGGACATCTCCTACGAGCAGTACTTC CASSLVETGDISYEQYF
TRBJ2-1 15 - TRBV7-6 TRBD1 TGTGCCAGCAGCTTAACGACAGGGATACGGGATGAGCAGTTCTTC CASSLTTGIRDEQFF
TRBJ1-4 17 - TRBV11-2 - TGTGCCAGCAGCTTTCTCGGGGGGACTGCAACTAATGAAAAACTGTTTTTT CASSFLGGTATNEKLFF
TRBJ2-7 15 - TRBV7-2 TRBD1 TGTGCCAGCAGCGATCCCTCCGGGACAGGGTACGAGCAGTACTTC CASSDPSGTGYEQYF
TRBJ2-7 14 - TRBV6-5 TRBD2 TGTGCCACCCCACCGGGACTAGCGGGACAGGAGCAGTACTTC CATPPGLAGQEQYF
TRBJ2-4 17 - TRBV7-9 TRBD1 TGTGCCAGCAGCTTAGTATTGGGACAGACTGGCAAAAACATTCAGTACTTC CASSLVLGQTGKNIQYF
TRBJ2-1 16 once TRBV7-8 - TGTGCCAGCAGCTTAGACACTGCGGGTACAGTTAATGAGCAGTTCTTC CASSLDTAGTVNEQFF
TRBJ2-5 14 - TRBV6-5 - TGTGCCAGCAGTTACTCGGGGGCTAGAGAGACCCAGTACTTC CASSYSGARETQYF
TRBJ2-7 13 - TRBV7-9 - TGTGCCAGCAGCTCAAACAGCGGGTACGAGCAGTACTTC CASSSNSGYEQYF
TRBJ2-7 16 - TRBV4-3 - TGCGCCAGCAGCCAAGATTGGAGCGGCAGCTCCTACGAGCAGTACTTC CASSQDWSGSSYEQYF
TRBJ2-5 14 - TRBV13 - TGTGCCAGCAGCTTAGCGACAGATCAAGAGACCCAGTACTTC CASSLATDQETQYF
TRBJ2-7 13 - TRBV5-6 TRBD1 TGTGCCAGCAGCGGGACAGTAATCTACGAGCAGTACTTC CASSGTVIYEQYF
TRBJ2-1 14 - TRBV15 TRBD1 TGTGCCACCAGCAGAGAGGGACAGTACAATGAGCAGTTCTTC CATSREGQYNEQFF